This TCR beta chain was sequenced during a study of blood T cells in healthy people across ages. The study's findings and limits: The recorded TCR beta diversity per million T cells decreased in a roughly linear manner with age. It was the long-lived donors that had more naive CD4+ cells and higher diversity than aged donors.

Alongside a J-beta primer mix, a sample-barcoded 5' primer served in a second PCR lasting roughly 6 to 11 cycles. MiXCR, applied by TCRdb to the 5' RACE reads, yields one record per CDR3 protein. The sample yields 1.5 million to 2 million distinct CDR3 sequences, roughly two fifths seen once. Isolated PBMCs totaled at least 7 million in each sample. This CDR3 comprises 14 residues. The germline gives CDR1 LNHNV, CDR2 YYDKDF (reference sequence). Trimming shortened V by 3 bases and J by 0 bases, and 9 bases separated the two germline ends. There are a few counts of this clonotype. Its antigen remains unidentified.

The clonotype comes from a human donor in good health. The chain is built from TRBV15 and TRBJ2-7; the D gene is possibly TRBD1 (6 bases). The sequenced material came from blood. The CDR3 DNA reads as TGTGCCACCAGCAGGGACAGCTCCTCCTACGAGCAGTACTTC. It specifies CATSRDSSSYEQYF. Full variable domain (remainder filled in from reference TRBV15 and TRBJ2-7): DAMVIQNPRYQVTQFGKPVTLSCSQTLNHNVMYWYQQKSSQAPKLLFHYYDKDFNNEADTPDNFQSRRPNTSFCFLDIRSPGLGDTAMYLCATSRDSSSYEQYFGPGTRLTVT.